A selection of T cell receptor beta chains follows, all from one sample in a study of post-analysis software for immune sequencing data. Using its own MiXCR run on the PCR reads, TCRdb lists one record per CDR3 protein. This table holds about 810,000 distinct CDR3 sequences, approximately 53% found once. The sequenced material came from blood. The receptors shown here come from a girl aged 10-17 years with multiple sclerosis. Both conserved end residues are part of each CDR3. Each record gives: CDR3 protein, D gene, V gene, J gene. A D gene is named only where the DNA matches it firmly.

CDR3 protein: CASRARGGYGYTF; D gene: .; V gene: TRBV25-1; J gene: TRBJ1-2
CDR3 protein: CASSHGGRSLEQYF; D gene: .; V gene: TRBV7-9; J gene: TRBJ2-7
CDR3 protein: CASSLVVSNSPLHF; D gene: .; V gene: TRBV7-9; J gene: TRBJ1-6
CDR3 protein: CASSLKAPSYEQYF; D gene: .; V gene: TRBV7-6; J gene: TRBJ2-7
CDR3 protein: CASSPTPNYEQYF; D gene: .; V gene: TRBV7-3; J gene: TRBJ2-7
CDR3 protein: CSARDWGAETQYF; D gene: .; V gene: TRBV20-1; J gene: TRBJ2-5
CDR3 protein: CASSLRWGAICEQFF; D gene: .; V gene: TRBV7-9; J gene: TRBJ2-1
CDR3 protein: CASSHWGVQETQYF; D gene: .; V gene: TRBV3-1; J gene: TRBJ2-5
CDR3 protein: CASSDWGSDEQYF; D gene: .; V gene: TRBV2; J gene: TRBJ2-7
CDR3 protein: CASSNRVPVSSYEQYF; D gene: .; V gene: TRBV5-1; J gene: TRBJ2-7
CDR3 protein: CASSQDALAVNEQFF; D gene: TRBD2; V gene: TRBV4-2; J gene: TRBJ2-1
CDR3 protein: CAISVGRTSASTDTQYF; D gene: .; V gene: TRBV10-3; J gene: TRBJ2-3
CDR3 protein: CSARDFQGKNQETQYF; D gene: .; V gene: TRBV20-1; J gene: TRBJ2-5
CDR3 protein: CASSPFHNEQFF; D gene: .; V gene: TRBV7-2; J gene: TRBJ2-1
CDR3 protein: CASSLAEAGWNYGYTF; D gene: .; V gene: TRBV7-9; J gene: TRBJ1-2
CDR3 protein: CASPGPTGNEQFF; D gene: .; V gene: TRBV30; J gene: TRBJ2-1
CDR3 protein: CSARQGPSVGSYNEQFF; D gene: .; V gene: TRBV20-1; J gene: TRBJ2-1
CDR3 protein: CSASGGLQETQYF; D gene: .; V gene: TRBV29-1; J gene: TRBJ2-5
CDR3 protein: CSVEVEAGSPKLFF; D gene: .; V gene: TRBV29-1; J gene: TRBJ1-4
CDR3 protein: CSFTTLNEQFF; D gene: .; V gene: TRBV29-1; J gene: TRBJ2-1
CDR3 protein: CASSQDLAAGGYTF; D gene: .; V gene: TRBV3-1; J gene: TRBJ1-2
CDR3 protein: CSAISGGYSYEQYF; D gene: TRBD2; V gene: TRBV20-1; J gene: TRBJ2-7
CDR3 protein: CASSLGGQNCEQYF; D gene: TRBD1; V gene: TRBV12-3/TRBV12-4; J gene: TRBJ2-7
CDR3 protein: CSVGRTYEQYF; D gene: .; V gene: TRBV29-1; J gene: TRBJ2-7
CDR3 protein: CASSLGLAGGDSYNEQFF; D gene: TRBD2; V gene: TRBV7-9; J gene: TRBJ2-1
CDR3 protein: CASSFMSNEKLFF; D gene: .; V gene: TRBV7-9; J gene: TRBJ1-4
CDR3 protein: CSARDPGGEQYNEQFF; D gene: .; V gene: TRBV20-1; J gene: TRBJ2-1
CDR3 protein: CSGFHTGPQYF; D gene: .; V gene: TRBV29-1; J gene: TRBJ2-4
CDR3 protein: CSARDRRGTMRNEQFF; D gene: .; V gene: TRBV20-1; J gene: TRBJ2-1
CDR3 protein: CASSLEALAGGETQYF; D gene: TRBD2; V gene: TRBV11-2; J gene: TRBJ2-5
CDR3 protein: CASSLQTSSEQYF; D gene: .; V gene: TRBV12-3/TRBV12-4; J gene: TRBJ2-7
CDR3 protein: CSARPGLVGEQFF; D gene: TRBD2; V gene: TRBV20-1; J gene: TRBJ2-1
CDR3 protein: CAASSQGPSATNEKLFF; D gene: .; V gene: TRBV4-1; J gene: TRBJ1-4
CDR3 protein: CATRIQGIPTDTQYF; D gene: .; V gene: TRBV7-8; J gene: TRBJ2-3
CDR3 protein: CASSADRGDTEAFF; D gene: TRBD1; V gene: TRBV7-9; J gene: TRBJ1-1
CDR3 protein: CSASLSQGAGTDTQYF; D gene: TRBD1; V gene: TRBV20-1; J gene: TRBJ2-3
CDR3 protein: CSVDGDGGARSYNEQFF; D gene: TRBD2; V gene: TRBV29-1; J gene: TRBJ2-1
CDR3 protein: CSANDRGVSNQPQHF; D gene: TRBD1; V gene: TRBV20-1; J gene: TRBJ1-5
CDR3 protein: CASSSLKGSYGETQHF; D gene: .; V gene: TRBV6-6; J gene: TRBJ1-5
CDR3 protein: CASRLQGARMNTEAFF; D gene: TRBD1; V gene: TRBV27; J gene: TRBJ1-1
CDR3 protein: CASSLGQKYQETQYF; D gene: .; V gene: TRBV5-1; J gene: TRBJ2-5